The 15 T cell receptor beta chains below all came from one sample that was sequenced in a study of prognosis after radiotherapy for stage I lung cancer. Genomic DNA provided the template from which TCR beta CDR3 was amplified by two-round multiplex PCR. Round one of PCR was performed, and it used primers specific to each TRBV and TRBJ gene. TCRdb re-called the multiplex PCR reads with MiXCR, one entry per CDR3 protein. The sample comprises about 14,000 distinct CDR3 sequences, roughly 49% of which are singletons, and approximately 40% rests with the top ten. This material consisted of PBMCs, taken before or after stereotactic body radiation therapy (not recorded which). The receptors here all came from a donor aged 50 or older with non-small cell lung cancer.

This clonotype has at least ten counts. This may come from a read error, since a much larger clone is one base off. The chain recombines TRBV12-3 or TRBV12-4 with TRBJ1-1, with unresolved D. The CDR3 has 13 residues. The CDR3 DNA reads TGTGCCAGCAGTCCTGGGAGCCACACTGAAGCTTCCTTT. The encoded protein is CASSPGSHTEASF.

A note on this clonotype: A read error is the likely source, as a far larger clone sits one nucleotide away. V gene TRBV7-2 combines with J gene TRBJ2-1; TRBD2 matches 13 bases. Trimming removed 5 bases from V and 7 bases from J; junction bases left unmatched: 8. The CDR3 spans 16 residues. The germline V gene encodes CDR1 SGHTA and CDR2 FQGNSA. In DNA, the CDR3 is TGTGCCAGCAGCCCACGGACTAGCGGGAGTCCGAATGAGCAGTTCTTC. The encoded protein is CASSPRTSGSPNEQFF.

Comment on this clonotype: This may arise from a read error, as a much more abundant clone is one base away. The V and J genes are TRBV7-2 and TRBJ1-3; D ambiguous. This CDR3 is 13 amino acids long. V was clipped by 5 bases and J by 9 bases, with 14 bases between them. Germline V gene lookup returns CDR1 SGHTA and CDR2 FQGNSA. This CDR3 reads CASSTYPDGTIYF. CDR3 nucleotide sequence: TGTGCCAGCAGCACTTATCCAGACGGCACCATATATTTT.

This clonotype came up once. The chain couples TRBV6-2 or TRBV6-3 to TRBJ2-7; TRBD2 matches at 7 bases. Germline V CDR1 and CDR2: MNHEY, SVGEGT. CDR3 length: 15 amino acids. V lost 5 bases and J lost 3; bases outside the gene matches: 10. Written as DNA, the CDR3 is TGTGCCAGCAGTAACGGGGGGTTATATGGCTACGAGCAGTACTTC. Translated: CASSNGGLYGYEQYF.

This chain uses TRBV2 with TRBJ2-2, with a possible D match to TRBD2 (6 bases). There are 14 residues in the CDR3. Trimming took 7 bases from V and 5 from J, leaving 14 bases between them. Germline CDR1 reads SNHLY; CDR2 reads FYNNEI. CDR3 sequence reads: CASIHGSRTGELFF. In DNA form, the CDR3 reads TGTGCCAGCATTCACGGGAGTAGGACCGGGGAGCTGTTTTTT.

This clonotype was recorded at least ten times. This chain links TRBV20-1 with TRBJ2-1; 12 bases map to TRBD2. The germline V gene encodes CDR1 DFQATT and CDR2 SNEGSKA (reference sequence). The CDR3 extends over 14 amino acids. The V segment lost 6 bases and the J segment 8 bases; nucleotides outside the gene matches: 8. CDR3 amino acids: CSAITSGRSDEQFF. The CDR3 coding sequence is TGCAGTGCAATTACTAGCGGGAGGTCAGATGAGCAGTTCTTC.

This clonotype was recorded many times. The chain is built from TRBV4-1 and TRBJ2-7, with D tentatively TRBD1 or TRBD2 (5 bases each). V was trimmed by 2 bases and J by 0 bases, leaving 11 bases between them. CDR1 MGHRA and CDR2 YSYEKL come from the germline V gene. The CDR3 is 15 residues long. The CDR3 region is CASSQPGASSYEQYF. CDR3 in DNA: TGCGCCAGCAGCCAACCCGGGGCCAGCTCCTACGAGCAGTACTTC.

This clonotype was seen at least ten times. The chain links TRBV2 to TRBJ1-4; a weak D match, TRBD1 (5 bases). With 2 bases removed from V and 8 bases from J, the gap between germline ends came to 9 bases. The length of the CDR3 is 13 residues. Germline V lookup: CDR1 SNHLY, CDR2 FYNNEI. The DNA for the CDR3 is TGTGCCAGCAGTGAACAGGGTTCCGAAAAACTGTTTTTT. It encodes CASSEQGSEKLFF.

As for this clonotype: A junction end diverges from the germline sequence, so it may reflect a read error. The J gene is TRBJ1-5, the V gene TRBV6-2 or TRBV6-3, with 8 bases lining up with TRBD1. The CDR3 has 15 amino acids. CDR1 MNHEY and CDR2 SVGEGT come from the germline V gene. This CDR3 is CASSEGAGGDQHQHF. The DNA of the CDR3 is TGTGCCAGCAGTGAAGGGGCAGGGGGCGATCAGCACCAGCATTTT.

A word on this clonotype: A much larger clone is a single base away; this may be a read error. V gene TRBV6-2 or TRBV6-3 combines with J gene TRBJ2-1; no firm D call. The CDR3 covers 16 residues. Germline CDR1 and CDR2: MNHEY and SVGEGT. CDR3 region: CASSYSSLASYNERFF. The CDR3, as DNA: TGTGCCAGCAGTTACTCGAGCTTAGCTTCCTACAATGAGCGGTTCTTC.

The chain couples TRBV20-1 to TRBJ2-7; D might be TRBD2 (5 bases). V was clipped by 0 bases and J by 5 bases, with 8 bases between them. CDR1 DFQATT and CDR2 SNEGSKA come from the germline V gene (reference sequence). CDR3 length: 12 amino acids. The CDR3 reads CSAREREHEQYF. CDR3 coding DNA: TGCAGTGCTAGAGAGAGGGAACACGAGCAGTACTTC.

This clonotype was picked up one time. This chain's CDR3 is CASISRQGESFF. The CDR3 DNA is TGTGCCAGCATCTCGAGACAGGGAGAATCTTTCTTT. The V gene is TRBV28, the J gene TRBJ1-1; 7 bases fit TRBD1. J lost 12 bases, V lost 7 bases, and 11 bases had no gene match. The CDR3 is made up of 12 amino acids. CDR1 is MDHEN and CDR2 is SYDVKM in the germline V gene.

This clonotype was detected many times. The chain has TRBV9 and TRBJ2-3, with TRBD2 identical over 8 bases. This CDR3 spans 15 amino acids. Per germline, CDR1 SGDLS and CDR2 YYNGEE. J lost 6 bases, V lost 0 bases, and 6 bases had no gene match. CDR3 in DNA: TGTGCCAGCAGCGTAGGACGGGAGGGGTGGGATACGCAGTATTTT. Translation gives CASSVGREGWDTQYF.

In regard to this clonotype: A far larger clone differs by one base, so this is likely a read error. J is TRBJ1-6 and V is TRBV6-4; D remains ambiguous. Per the germline V gene, CDR1 is MRHNA and CDR2 is SNTAGT. There are 15 residues in the CDR3. Trimming pared 3 bases from V and 6 bases from J, leaving 12 bases between. Written as DNA, the CDR3 is TGTGCCAGCAGTGAAGGCAATTTCCTTAATTCACCCCTCCACTTT. It codes for CASSEGNFLNSPLHF.

This clonotype showed up many times. The V and J genes are TRBV7-6 and TRBJ2-1; D is ambiguous. Trimming took off 0 bases at V and 10 bases at J, with 16 bases between the two ends. The CDR3 runs to 15 residues. CDR1 and CDR2 (germline): SGHVS, FNYEAQ. The CDR3 sequence is CASSLAWVRVREQFF. CDR3 in DNA: TGTGCCAGCAGCTTAGCATGGGTACGGGTACGGGAGCAGTTCTTC.